The T cell receptor beta chain described here comes from a study of blood T cell repertoires in COVID-19. Overall study: Acute and convalescent COVID-19 samples came from the United States, Italy and Spain. PBMCs, B-cell-depleted T cells, or T cells were the source of the cDNA or gDNA that made up the material.

In the authors' methods: Amplification with reference gene primers provided the estimates of nucleated cell counts. Data came from immunoSEQ multiplex PCR; TCRdb stores just in-frame clones and leaves some out. V and J calls and clone size are as listed in that table; D and trimming were resolved from the DNA. The sample includes around 250,000 clones, over 75% of them seen just once. V was shortened by 3 bases and J by 2 bases, with 10 bases between the two germline ends. The length of the CDR3 is 13 residues. Germline CDR1 is DFQATT and CDR2 is SNEGSKA (reference sequence). Material: peripheral blood. The rearrangement joins TRBV20-1 to TRBJ1-2; D uncertain. This clonotype originated in a human donor in a cohort sampled during active COVID-19. The CDR3 nucleotides read TGCAGTGCTAGTTTAACAGACAACTATGGCTACACCTTC. It yields the protein CSASLTDNYGYTF.